This record concerns one TCR beta chain sequence. Produced via immunoSEQ multiplex PCR; TCRdb's table is partial and in-frame only. This repertoire shows approximately 98,000 clones, around 90% found once; its top ten account for more than 0.3%. CD4+CD25+CD127- Tregs, CD4+CD25- non-Tregs, CD4 and CD8 cells were sorted. This record comes from a study of Tregs in tolerant kidney transplant recipients. Study-wide context: The nonmyeloablative bone marrow transplants came from related graft donors, with transient mixed chimerism.

The CDR3 is 19 amino acids. From germline, CDR1 is SGDLS and CDR2 YYNGEE. Trimming removed 3 bases from V and 9 bases from J; junction bases left unmatched: 20. The chain couples TRBV9 to TRBJ2-1, with 11 bases lining up with TRBD2. Sample: CD4+ T cells from blood, taken before the transplant. The TCR originated in a human donor who received a combined kidney and bone marrow transplant. The chain's CDR3 is CASSARGGTTSGSTGEQFF. CDR3 DNA sequence: TGTGCCAGCAGCGCAAGGGGGGGCACAACTAGCGGGAGCACCGGTGAGCAGTTCTTC. The full variable domain, its missing parts supplied by reference TRBV9 and TRBJ2-1, is DSGVTQTPKHLITATGQRVTLRCSPRSGDLSVYWYQQSLDQGLQFLIQYYNGEERAKGNILERFSAQQFPDLHSELNLSSLELGDSALYFCASSARGGTTSGSTGEQFFGPGTRLTVL.